This T cell receptor (beta chain) originates from a study of blood T cell repertoires in COVID-19 (dated by TCRdb to between 2020 and 2021). Regarding the complete study: The collaborator samples originated in the United States, Italy and Spain and spanned the acute and convalescent phases of COVID-19. The material from the prospective study consisted of cDNA or gDNA derived from T cells, B-cell-depleted T cells, or PBMCs. Deeply sampled blood TCRbeta repertoires from subjects exposed to, actively infected with, or recovered from COVID-19 were included in the dataset. The repertoires were released in a freely available public database meant as a resource for research on the immune response to SARS-CoV-2. Samples were obtained from the ongoing ImmuneRACE study (first 160 participants) and from about 1,300 subjects provided by 6 global collaborators. The sample metadata nearly always contained a de-identified subject ID, COVID-19 status, age in years and sex. Where available, HLA class I and class II types were taken from metadata supplied by the sample provider and were not determined by assay-based typing.

TCRbeta CDR3 regions were amplified from genomic DNA using the immunoSEQ Assay, a bias-controlled multiplex PCR. The source study handled its data this way. Nucleated cell counts per sample were estimated from amplification of reference gene primers within the assay. Sequence reads were collapsed and filtered to measure the absolute abundance of every unique TCRbeta CDR3 rearrangement. For each sample, productive Simpson clonality was calculated by taking the square root of Simpson's diversity index across productive rearrangements. This is the immuneACCESS table as TCRdb keeps it, with only in-frame sequences that have V and J called. A part of the clones is gone; compared with another copy, unresolved V genes explain less than half, and the rest is unexplained. That table gives V, J and clone size, and the DNA gave D and trimming. This sample comprises about 190,000 clones, about four fifths of them detected only once. The ten top clones hold approximately 6.9% of the sample.

Points on this clone: It lacks a known antigen. No much larger clonotype is one base removed from it; base qualities were not supplied.

Relative to germline, V is missing 5 bases and J is missing 5 bases, with 2 bases of the junction outside any gene match. The cysteine opens and the phenylalanine closes a CDR3 of 12 amino acids. The read is trimmed to its CDR3 DNA, 36 bases read in frame from base 1. For CDR1 and CDR2, the germline V gene lists MNHEY and SVGEGT. Whole blood was collected in K2EDTA tubes by collaborating institutions according to the institutions' own protocols. For TCRbeta analysis, collaborator samples were shipped as frozen whole blood, as isolated PBMCs, or as DNA extracted from either sample type. Broader findings and caveats from the paper: The amount of clinical and demographic metadata varied by source and participant and was provided uncurated.

Sample: peripheral blood. The chain joins TRBV6-2 or TRBV6-3 to TRBJ2-5, with 7 junctional bases fitting TRBD2. The sequence derives from a man aged 55 to 70 with acute or convalescent COVID-19. The sequenced DNA: TGTGCCAGCAGTCGTAGCGGGGAGACCCAGTACTTC. This gives the protein CASSRSGETQYF.